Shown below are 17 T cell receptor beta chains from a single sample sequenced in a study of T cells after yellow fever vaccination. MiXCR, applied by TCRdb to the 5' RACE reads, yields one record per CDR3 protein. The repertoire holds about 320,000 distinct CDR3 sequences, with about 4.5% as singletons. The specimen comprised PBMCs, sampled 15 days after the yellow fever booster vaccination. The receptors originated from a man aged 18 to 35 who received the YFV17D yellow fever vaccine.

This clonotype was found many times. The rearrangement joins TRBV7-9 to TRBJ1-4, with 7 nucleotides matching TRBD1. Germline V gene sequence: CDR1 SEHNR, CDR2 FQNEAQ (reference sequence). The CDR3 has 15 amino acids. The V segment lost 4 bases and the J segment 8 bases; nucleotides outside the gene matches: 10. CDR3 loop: CASSSRQGIEEKLFF. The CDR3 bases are TGTGCCAGCAGCTCACGACAGGGAATAGAGGAAAAACTGTTTTTT. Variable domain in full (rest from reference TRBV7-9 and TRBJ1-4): DTGVSQNPRHKITKRGQNVTFRCDPISEHNRLYWYRQTLGQGPEFLTYFQNEAQLEKSRLLSDRFSAERPKGSFSTLEIQRTEQGDSAMYLCASSSRQGIEEKLFFGSGTQLSVL.

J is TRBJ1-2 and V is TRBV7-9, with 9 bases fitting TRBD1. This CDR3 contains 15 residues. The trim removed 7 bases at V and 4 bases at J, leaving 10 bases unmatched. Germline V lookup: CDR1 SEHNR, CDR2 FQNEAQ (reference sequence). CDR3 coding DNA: TGTGCCAGCACCATTACAGGGGGCGGTAGCTATGGCTACACCTTC. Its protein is CASTITGGGSYGYTF.

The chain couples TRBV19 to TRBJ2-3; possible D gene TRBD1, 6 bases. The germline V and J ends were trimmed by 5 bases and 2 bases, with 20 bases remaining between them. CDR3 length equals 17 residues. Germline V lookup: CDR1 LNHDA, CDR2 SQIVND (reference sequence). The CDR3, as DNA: TGTGCCAGTAGTCCTTGGGAGTGGACAGCGCTCACAGATACGCAGTATTTT. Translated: CASSPWEWTALTDTQYF.

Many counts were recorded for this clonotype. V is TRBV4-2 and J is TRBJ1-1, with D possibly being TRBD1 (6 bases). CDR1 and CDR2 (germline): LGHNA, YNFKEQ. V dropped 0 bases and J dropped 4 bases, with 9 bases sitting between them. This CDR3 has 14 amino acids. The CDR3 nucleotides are TGTGCCAGCAGCCAAGATGGGGGGCGCACTGAAGCTTTCTTT. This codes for CASSQDGGRTEAFF.

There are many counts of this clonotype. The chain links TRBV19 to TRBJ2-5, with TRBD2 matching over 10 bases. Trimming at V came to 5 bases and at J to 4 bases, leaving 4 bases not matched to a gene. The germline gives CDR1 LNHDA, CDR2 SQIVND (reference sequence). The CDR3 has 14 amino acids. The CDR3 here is CASSPASGGETQYF. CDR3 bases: TGTGCCAGTAGTCCGGCTAGCGGGGGAGAGACCCAGTACTTC.

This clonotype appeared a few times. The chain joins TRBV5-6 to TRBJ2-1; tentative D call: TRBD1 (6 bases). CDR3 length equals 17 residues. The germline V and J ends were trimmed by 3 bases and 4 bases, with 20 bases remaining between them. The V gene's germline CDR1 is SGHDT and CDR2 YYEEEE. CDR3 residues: CASSSGQRRFGYNEQFF. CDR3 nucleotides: TGTGCCAGCAGCTCCGGACAGCGCAGATTCGGATACAATGAGCAGTTCTTC.

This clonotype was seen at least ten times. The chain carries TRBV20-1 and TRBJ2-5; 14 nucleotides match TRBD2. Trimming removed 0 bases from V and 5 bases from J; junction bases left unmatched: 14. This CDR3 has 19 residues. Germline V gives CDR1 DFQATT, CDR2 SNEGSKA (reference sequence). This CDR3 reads CSARDQGGTSGGPTETQYF. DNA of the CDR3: TGCAGTGCTAGAGATCAAGGGGGGACTAGCGGGGGCCCGACGGAGACCCAGTACTTC.

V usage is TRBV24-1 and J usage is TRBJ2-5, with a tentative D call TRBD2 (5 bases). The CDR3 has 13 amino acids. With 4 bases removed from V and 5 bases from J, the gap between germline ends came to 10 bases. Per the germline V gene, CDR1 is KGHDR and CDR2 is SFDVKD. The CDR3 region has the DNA TGTGCCACCAGTGACCGAGGGTACGAGACCCAGTACTTC. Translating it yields CATSDRGYETQYF.

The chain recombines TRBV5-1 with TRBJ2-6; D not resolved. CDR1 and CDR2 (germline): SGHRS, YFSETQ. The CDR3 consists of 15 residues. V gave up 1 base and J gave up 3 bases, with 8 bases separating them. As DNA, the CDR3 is TGCGCCAGCAGCTTGCAAGTGATTGGGGCCAACGTCCTGACTTTC. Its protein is CASSLQVIGANVLTF.

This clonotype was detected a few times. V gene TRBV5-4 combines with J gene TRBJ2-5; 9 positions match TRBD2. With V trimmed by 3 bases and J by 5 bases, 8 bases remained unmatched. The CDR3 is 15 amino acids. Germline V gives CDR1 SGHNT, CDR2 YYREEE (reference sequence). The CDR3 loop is CASSSSGASLETQYF. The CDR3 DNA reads TGTGCCAGCAGCTCTAGCGGGGCATCGCTCGAGACCCAGTACTTC.

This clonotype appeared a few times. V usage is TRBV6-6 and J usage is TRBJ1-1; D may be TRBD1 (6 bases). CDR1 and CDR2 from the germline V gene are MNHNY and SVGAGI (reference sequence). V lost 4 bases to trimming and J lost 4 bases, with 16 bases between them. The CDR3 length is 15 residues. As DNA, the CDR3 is TGTGCCAGCAGTTCCACCCTGGGGGGCCGCACTGAAGCTTTCTTT. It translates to CASSSTLGGRTEAFF.

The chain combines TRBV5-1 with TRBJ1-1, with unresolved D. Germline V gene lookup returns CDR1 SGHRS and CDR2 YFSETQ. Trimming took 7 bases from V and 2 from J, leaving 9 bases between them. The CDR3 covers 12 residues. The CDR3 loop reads CASADPNTEAFF. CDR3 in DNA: TGCGCCAGCGCGGATCCCAACACTGAAGCTTTCTTT.

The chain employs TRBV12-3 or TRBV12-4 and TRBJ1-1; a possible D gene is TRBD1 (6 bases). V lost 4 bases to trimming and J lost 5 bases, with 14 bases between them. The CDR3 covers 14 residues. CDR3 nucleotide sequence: TGTGCCAGCAGTTCGCACCTACAGGGAACTGAAGCTTTCTTT. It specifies CASSSHLQGTEAFF.

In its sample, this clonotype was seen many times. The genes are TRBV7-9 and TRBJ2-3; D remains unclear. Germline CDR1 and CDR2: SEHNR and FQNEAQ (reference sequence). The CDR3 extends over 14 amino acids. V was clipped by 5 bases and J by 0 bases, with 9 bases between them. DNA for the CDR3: TGTGCCAGCAGCCCTCCCGGTAGCACAGATACGCAGTATTTT. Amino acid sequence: CASSPPGSTDTQYF.

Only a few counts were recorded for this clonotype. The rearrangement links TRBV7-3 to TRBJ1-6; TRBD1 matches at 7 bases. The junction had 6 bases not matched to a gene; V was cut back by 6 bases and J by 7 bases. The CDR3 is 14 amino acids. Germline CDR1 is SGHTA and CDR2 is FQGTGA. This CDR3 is CASSTGTENSPLHF. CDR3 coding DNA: TGTGCCAGCAGTACCGGGACAGAAAATTCACCCCTCCACTTT. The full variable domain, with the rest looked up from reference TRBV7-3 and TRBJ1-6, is GAGVSQTPSNKVTEKGKYVELRCDPISGHTALYWYRQSLGQGPEFLIYFQGTGAADDSGLPNDRFFAVRPEGSVSTLKIQRTERGDSAVYLCASSTGTENSPLHFGNGTRLTVT.

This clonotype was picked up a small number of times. CDR3 amino acids: CASSADSEKLFF. CDR3 nucleotides: TGTGCCAGCAGCGCCGACAGTGAAAAACTGTTTTTT. The rearrangement links TRBV5-6 to TRBJ1-4, with TRBD1 as a possible D gene (5 bases). V was trimmed by 4 bases and J by 7 bases, leaving 8 bases between them. Germline V gene lookup returns CDR1 SGHDT and CDR2 YYEEEE. This CDR3 is 12 amino acids long.

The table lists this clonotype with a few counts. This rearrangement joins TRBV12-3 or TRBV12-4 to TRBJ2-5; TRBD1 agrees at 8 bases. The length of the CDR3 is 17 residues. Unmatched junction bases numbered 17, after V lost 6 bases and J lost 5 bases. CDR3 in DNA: TGTGCCAGCAGCCCTAACGTCGGCAGGGGGCTTTGGGAGACCCAGTACTTC. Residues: CASSPNVGRGLWETQYF.